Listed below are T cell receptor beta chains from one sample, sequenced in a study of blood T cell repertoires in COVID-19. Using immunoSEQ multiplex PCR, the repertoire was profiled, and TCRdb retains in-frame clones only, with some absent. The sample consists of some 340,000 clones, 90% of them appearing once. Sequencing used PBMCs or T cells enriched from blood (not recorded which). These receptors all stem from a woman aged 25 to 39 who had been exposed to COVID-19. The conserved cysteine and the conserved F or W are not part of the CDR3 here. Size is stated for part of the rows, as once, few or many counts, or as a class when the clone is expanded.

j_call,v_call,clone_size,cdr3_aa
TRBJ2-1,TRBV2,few,ASSDPGTRFTNEQF
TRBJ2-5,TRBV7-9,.,ASSSSGAQETQY
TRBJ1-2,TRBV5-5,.,ASSLGGNYGYT
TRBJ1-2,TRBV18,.,ASSPQGVSNYGYT
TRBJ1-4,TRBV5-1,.,ASSHQGAREKLF
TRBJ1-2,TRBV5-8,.,ASSLKGQLYGYT
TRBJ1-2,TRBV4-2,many,ASSQGQGGGNYGYT
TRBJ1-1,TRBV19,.,ASQDSGQGITEAF
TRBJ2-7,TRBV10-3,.,AISPKGTVFIYEQY
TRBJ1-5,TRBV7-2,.,ASGNSVRMGSNQPQH